These 9 T cell receptor beta chains share one sample of origin, sequenced in a study of vaccination effects on CD4 cells after COVID-19. Sequencing used immunoSEQ multiplex PCR; TCRdb keeps in-frame clones, though not all of them. In the table there are more than 25,000 clones, around 75% of which are singletons. Antigen-specific CD4+ T cells expanded by the ViraFEST assay with viral peptide pools were then sequenced. Following culture for approximately ten days, CD4+ T cells were isolated. Each participant was administered two doses of either the BNT162b2 or the mRNA-1273 vaccine. What these receptors recognize is not known. The sequenced sample was CD4+ T cells from PBMCs cultured with HCoV-229E spike peptides, obtained after COVID-19 vaccination. Source of these receptors: a human donor who received a COVID-19 vaccine.

This chain joins TRBV7-9 and TRBJ1-5, with D possibly being TRBD1 (6 bases). V shed 5 bases and J shed 4 bases, with 15 bases lying between them. Germline-derived CDR1 and CDR2 are SEHNR and FQNEAQ (reference sequence). This CDR3 contains 15 residues. The CDR3: CASSLQGNENQPQHF. The CDR3 DNA sequence: TGTGCCAGCAGCCTACAGGGCAATGAGAATCAGCCCCAGCATTTT. Supplemented by reference TRBV7-9 and TRBJ1-5, the full variable domain reads DTGVSQNPRHKITKRGQNVTFRCDPISEHNRLYWYRQTLGQGPEFLTYFQNEAQLEKSRLLSDRFSAERPKGSFSTLEIQRTEQGDSAMYLCASSLQGNENQPQHFGDGTRLSIL.

The chain joins TRBV6-6 to TRBJ2-7; a possible D gene is TRBD1 (7 bases). Trimming shortened V by 5 bases and J by 0 bases, and 20 bases separated the two germline ends. Germline V gene sequence: CDR1 MNHNY, CDR2 SVGAGI (reference sequence). The CDR3 is 17 amino acids. The CDR3 DNA follows: TGTGCCAGCAGTCCCCACGCATGGGGGGACAGCTCCTACGAGCAGTACTTC. It is translated as CASSPHAWGDSSYEQYF.

In its sample, this clone was seen once. CDR3 residues: CASSRNRATNTEAFF. The CDR3 nucleotides are TGTGCCAGCAGCCGGAACCGGGCTACGAACACTGAAGCTTTCTTT. This chain links TRBV3-1 (or the pseudogene TRBV3-2) with TRBJ1-1; D gene uncertain. The CDR3 loop spans 15 amino acids. V lost 4 bases and J lost 1, with 13 bases in between. Germline V gene sequence: CDR1 LGHDT, CDR2 YNNKEL (reference sequence).

This chain uses TRBV6-5 with TRBJ1-2; TRBD1 is a possible D gene (6 bases). Trimming stripped 6 bases from V and 3 bases from J, with 11 bases between. This CDR3 spans 13 amino acids. CDR1 and CDR2 (germline): MNHEY, SVGAGI. The CDR3 coding sequence is TGTGCCAGCAGACAACAGGGCCACTATGGCTACACCTTC. This gives the protein CASRQQGHYGYTF.

This chain links TRBV15 with TRBJ2-7; perhaps TRBD2 as D (5 bases). The CDR3 sequence is 16 residues long. Trimming cost V 0 bases and J 2 bases, with 14 bases left between them. Germline loops: CDR1 LNHNV, CDR2 YYDKDF (reference sequence). Here the CDR3 DNA reads TGTGCCACCAGCAGAGATCAGAGGACTCAGACCTACGAGCAGTACTTC. It codes for CATSRDQRTQTYEQYF.

The rearrangement joins TRBV6-5 to TRBJ2-1; TRBD2 is a possible D gene (6 bases). Germline V gives CDR1 MNHEY, CDR2 SVGAGI. This CDR3 is 14 amino acids long. The V and J ends lost 7 bases and 6 bases respectively, with 16 bases between them. The chain's CDR3 is CASTGLSGLNEQFF. Written as DNA, the CDR3 is TGTGCCAGCACCGGACTATCAGGGCTCAATGAGCAGTTCTTC.

There are a few counts of this clone. This rearrangement joins TRBV6-6 to TRBJ1-2; D unclear. The ends were cut back, 2 bases at V and 4 bases at J, with 11 bases in the middle. Germline values: CDR1 MNHNY, CDR2 SVGAGI (reference sequence). The CDR3 length is 14 residues. CDR3 amino acids: CASSYGNAVYGYTF. In DNA, the CDR3 is TGTGCCAGCAGTTACGGCAACGCAGTCTATGGCTACACCTTC.

The chain recombines TRBV15 with TRBJ1-5, with D possibly matching TRBD1 (5 bases). V was trimmed by 0 bases and J by 4 bases, leaving 10 bases between them. CDR3 length: 15 amino acids. Germline CDR1 LNHNV, CDR2 YYDKDF (reference sequence). The DNA of the CDR3 is TGTGCCACCAGCAGAGATCCGGGGGGGAATCAGCCCCAGCATTTT. Translation gives CATSRDPGGNQPQHF.

The J gene is TRBJ1-1, the V gene TRBV10-1; D is possibly TRBD1 (5 bases). The CDR3 consists of 15 residues. Germline-derived CDR1 and CDR2 are WNHNN and SYGVQD (reference sequence). V was clipped by 3 bases and J by 1 base, with 12 bases between them. CDR3 nucleotide sequence: TGCGCCAGCAGTGATCCGGGACTGGCGAACACTGAAGCTTTCTTT. Amino acid sequence: CASSDPGLANTEAFF.